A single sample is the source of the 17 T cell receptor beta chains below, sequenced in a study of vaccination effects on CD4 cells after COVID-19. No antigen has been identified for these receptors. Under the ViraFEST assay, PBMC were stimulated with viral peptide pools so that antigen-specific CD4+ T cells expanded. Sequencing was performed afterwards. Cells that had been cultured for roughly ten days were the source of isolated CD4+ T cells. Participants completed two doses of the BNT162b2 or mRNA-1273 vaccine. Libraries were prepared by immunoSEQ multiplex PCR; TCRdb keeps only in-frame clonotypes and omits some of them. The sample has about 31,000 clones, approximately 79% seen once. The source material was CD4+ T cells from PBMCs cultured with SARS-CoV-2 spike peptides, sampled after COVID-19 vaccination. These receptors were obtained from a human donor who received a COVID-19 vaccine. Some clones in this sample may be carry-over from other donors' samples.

CDR3 bases: TGTGCCAGCAGCTTACGACGAGGGGGTAACTATGGCTACACCTTC. Translating it yields CASSLRRGGNYGYTF. The chain employs TRBV13 and TRBJ1-2; a possible D gene is TRBD1 (6 bases). This CDR3 has 15 amino acids. V was clipped by 2 bases and J by 1 base, with 11 bases between them. Germline V gene sequence: CDR1 PRHDT, CDR2 FYEKMQ (reference sequence).

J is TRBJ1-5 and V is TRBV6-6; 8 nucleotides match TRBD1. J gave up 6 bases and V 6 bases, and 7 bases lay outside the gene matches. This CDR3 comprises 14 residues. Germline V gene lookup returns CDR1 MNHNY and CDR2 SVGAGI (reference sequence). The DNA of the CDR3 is TGTGCCAGCAGACCAGGGGGCCAGAGTCAGCCCCAGCATTTT. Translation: CASRPGGQSQPQHF.

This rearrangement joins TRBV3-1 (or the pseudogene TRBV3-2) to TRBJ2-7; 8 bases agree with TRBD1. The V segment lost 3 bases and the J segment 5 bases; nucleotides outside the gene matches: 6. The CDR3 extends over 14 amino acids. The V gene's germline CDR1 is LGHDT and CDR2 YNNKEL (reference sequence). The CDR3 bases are TGTGCCAGCAGCCAGACAGGGGTGCAGGACGAGCAGTACGTC. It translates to CASSQTGVQDEQYV.

The CDR3 DNA is TGTGCCAGCAGCCAGACAGATTATGGCTACACCTTC. This gives the protein CASSQTDYGYTF. J is TRBJ1-2 and V is TRBV3-1 (or the pseudogene TRBV3-2); D possibly corresponds to TRBD1 (5 bases). Trimming removed 3 bases at V and 5 bases at J, with 7 bases between. The CDR3 is 12 residues long. Germline lookup yields CDR1 LGHDT and CDR2 YNNKEL (reference sequence).

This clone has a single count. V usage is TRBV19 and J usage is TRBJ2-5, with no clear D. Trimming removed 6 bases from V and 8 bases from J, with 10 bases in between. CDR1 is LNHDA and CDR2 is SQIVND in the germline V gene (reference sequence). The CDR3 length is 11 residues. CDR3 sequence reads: CASRFQTTQYF. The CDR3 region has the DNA TGTGCCAGTAGGTTCCAGACAACCCAGTACTTC.

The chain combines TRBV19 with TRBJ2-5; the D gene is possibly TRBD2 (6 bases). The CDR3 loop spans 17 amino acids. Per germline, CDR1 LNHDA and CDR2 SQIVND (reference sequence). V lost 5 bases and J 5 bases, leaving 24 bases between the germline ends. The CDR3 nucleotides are TGTGCCAGTAGTGCCTATGGAGGGACCCCGCGGTGGGAGACCCAGTACTTC. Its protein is CASSAYGGTPRWETQYF.

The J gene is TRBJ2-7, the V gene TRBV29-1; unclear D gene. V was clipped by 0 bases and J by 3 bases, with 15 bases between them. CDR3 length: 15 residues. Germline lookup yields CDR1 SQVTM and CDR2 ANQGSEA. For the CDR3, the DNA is TGCAGCGTTGAAGAGGAAAGGAAGGGTTACTACGAGCAGTACGTC. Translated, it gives CSVEEERKGYYEQYV.

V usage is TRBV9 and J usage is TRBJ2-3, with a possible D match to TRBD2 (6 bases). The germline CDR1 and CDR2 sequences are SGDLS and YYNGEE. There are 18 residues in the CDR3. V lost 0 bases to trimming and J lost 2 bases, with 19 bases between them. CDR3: CASSVEGAGPLLTDTQYF. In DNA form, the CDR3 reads TGTGCCAGCAGCGTAGAAGGGGCGGGGCCTTTACTCACAGATACGCAGTATTTT. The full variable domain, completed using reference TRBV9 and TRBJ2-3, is DSGVTQTPKHLITATGQRVTLRCSPRSGDLSVYWYQQSLDQGLQFLIQYYNGEERAKGNILERFSAQQFPDLHSELNLSSLELGDSALYFCASSVEGAGPLLTDTQYFGPGTRLTVL.

This chain's CDR3 is CASSPRGLHNSPLHF. For the CDR3, the DNA is TGTGCCAGCAGTCCCAGGGGACTGCATAATTCACCCCTCCACTTT. This chain uses TRBV2 with TRBJ1-6, with a possible D match to TRBD1 (6 bases). V was cut by 5 bases and J by 5 bases, with 13 bases left in between. The germline V gene has CDR1 SNHLY and CDR2 FYNNEI. The CDR3 totals 15 residues.

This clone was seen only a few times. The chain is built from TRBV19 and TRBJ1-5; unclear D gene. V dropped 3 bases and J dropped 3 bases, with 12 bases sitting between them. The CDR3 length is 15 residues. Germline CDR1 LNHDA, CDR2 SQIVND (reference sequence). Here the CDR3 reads CASSIGQAPNQPQHF. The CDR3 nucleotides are TGTGCCAGTAGTATTGGGCAGGCCCCCAATCAGCCCCAGCATTTT.

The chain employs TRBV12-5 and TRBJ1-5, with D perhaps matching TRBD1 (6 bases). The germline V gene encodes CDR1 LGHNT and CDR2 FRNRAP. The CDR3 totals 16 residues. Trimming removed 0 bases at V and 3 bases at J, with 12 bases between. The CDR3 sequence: CASGLVAGAYNQPQHF. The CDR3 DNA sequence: TGTGCTAGTGGTTTGGTAGCAGGGGCCTACAATCAGCCCCAGCATTTT.

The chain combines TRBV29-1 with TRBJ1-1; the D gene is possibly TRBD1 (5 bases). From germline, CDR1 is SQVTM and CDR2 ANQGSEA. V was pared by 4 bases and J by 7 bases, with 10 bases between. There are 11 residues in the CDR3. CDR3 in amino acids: CSVGQSNEAFF. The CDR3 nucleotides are TGCAGCGTTGGACAGAGCAATGAAGCTTTCTTT.

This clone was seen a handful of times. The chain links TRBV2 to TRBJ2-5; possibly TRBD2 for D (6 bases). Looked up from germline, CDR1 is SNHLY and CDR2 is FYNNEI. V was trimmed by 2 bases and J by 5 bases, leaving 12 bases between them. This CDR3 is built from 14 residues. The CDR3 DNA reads TGTGCCAGCAGTGAAAGTCGGGGGTCGGAGACCCAGTACTTC. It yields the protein CASSESRGSETQYF.

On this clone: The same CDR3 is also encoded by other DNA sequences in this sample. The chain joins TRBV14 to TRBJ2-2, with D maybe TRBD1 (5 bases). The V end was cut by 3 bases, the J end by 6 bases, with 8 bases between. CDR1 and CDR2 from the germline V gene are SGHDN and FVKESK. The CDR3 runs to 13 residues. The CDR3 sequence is CASSQQGAGELFF. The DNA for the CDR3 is TGTGCCAGCAGCCAGCAGGGCGCCGGGGAGCTGTTTTTT.

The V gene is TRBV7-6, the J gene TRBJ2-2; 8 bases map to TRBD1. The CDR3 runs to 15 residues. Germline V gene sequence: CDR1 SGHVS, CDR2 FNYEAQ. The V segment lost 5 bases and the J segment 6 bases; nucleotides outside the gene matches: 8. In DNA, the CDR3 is TGTGCCAGCAGCACAGGACAGGGCTGGGCCGGGGAGCTGTTTTTT. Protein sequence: CASSTGQGWAGELFF.

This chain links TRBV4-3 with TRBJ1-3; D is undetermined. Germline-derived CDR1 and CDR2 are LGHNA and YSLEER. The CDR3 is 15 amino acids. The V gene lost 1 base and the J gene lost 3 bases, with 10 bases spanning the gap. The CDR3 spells CASSQALDRGNTIYF. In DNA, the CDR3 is TGCGCCAGCAGCCAAGCTCTAGACCGTGGAAACACCATATATTTT.

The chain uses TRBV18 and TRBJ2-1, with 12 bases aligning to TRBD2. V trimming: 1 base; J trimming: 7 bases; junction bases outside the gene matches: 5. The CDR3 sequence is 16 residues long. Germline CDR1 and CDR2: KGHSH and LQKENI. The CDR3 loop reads CASSPRTSGAGNEQFF. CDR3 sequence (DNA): TGTGCCAGCTCACCACGGACTAGCGGGGCGGGGAATGAGCAGTTCTTC.